The next 15 T cell receptor beta chains were all read from a single sample in a study of T cells after yellow fever vaccination. TCRdb itself ran the 5' RACE reads through MiXCR, one entry per CDR3 protein. The table includes about 210,000 distinct CDR3 sequences, approximately 6.8% detected once. Sequenced here: CD4+ T cells sorted from PBMCs, sampled on the day of the yellow fever booster vaccination. The receptors derive from a man aged 25 to 45 who received the YFV17D yellow fever vaccine.

Details on this clonotype: One end of the junction fails to match germline, which may point to a read error. The chain carries TRBV6-5 and TRBJ2-5; D is uncertain. CDR1 is MNHEY and CDR2 is SVGAGI in the germline V gene. The CDR3 runs 13 residues. This CDR3 is CASSYSGQETQYF. CDR3 DNA sequence: TGTGCCAGCAGCTACTCAGGTCAAGAGACCCAGTACTTC.

This clonotype showed up many times. The V call is TRBV7-9, the J call TRBJ2-5, with D tentatively TRBD2 (6 bases). The V end lost 6 bases, the J end lost 4 bases, and 15 bases lay between the germline ends. The CDR3 sequence is 14 residues long. Germline CDR1 and CDR2: SEHNR and FQNEAQ (reference sequence). Here the CDR3 reads CASSTKSAGETQYF. CDR3 nucleotides: TGTGCCAGCAGTACCAAGTCAGCGGGAGAGACCCAGTACTTC.

V and J are TRBV20-1 and TRBJ2-3; 9 positions agree with TRBD1. The V and J ends lost 6 bases and 5 bases, in that order; junction bases with no gene match: 9. Germline CDR1 is DFQATT and CDR2 is SNEGSKA (reference sequence). The CDR3 sequence is 14 residues long. CDR3 residues: CSANRGQFIDTQYF. Written as DNA, the CDR3 is TGCAGTGCCAACAGGGGGCAATTTATAGATACGCAGTATTTT.

This clonotype was detected only a few times. V usage is TRBV7-2 and J usage is TRBJ1-2; 7 bases match TRBD1. CDR1 is SGHTA, CDR2 FQGNSA, per germline. The trim removed 5 bases at V and 8 bases at J, leaving 14 bases unmatched. The CDR3 sequence is 15 residues long. The DNA of the CDR3 is TGTGCCAGCAGCCCTGCTTCGAGAGGGGGCCTGGGCTACACCTTC. Translation gives CASSPASRGGLGYTF.

The CDR3 DNA reads as TGTGCCAGCAGCTTAGGGGTATCGGGAGGGCCTGTAGATACGCAGTATTTT. This gives the protein CASSLGVSGGPVDTQYF. This sequence joins TRBV7-2 and TRBJ2-3, with TRBD2 identical over 8 bases. Germline values: CDR1 SGHTA, CDR2 FQGNSA. The CDR3 has 17 amino acids. V was pared by 1 base and J by 5 bases, with 11 bases of the junction left unmatched.

This clonotype has ten or more counts. V gene TRBV20-1 combines with J gene TRBJ2-3; D assignment may be TRBD1 or TRBD2 (5 bases each). V was pared by 4 bases and J by 4 bases, with 9 bases between. Per the germline V gene, CDR1 is DFQATT and CDR2 is SNEGSKA (reference sequence). This CDR3 comprises 12 residues. The CDR3 protein is CSAKGTADTQYF. The CDR3 nucleotides read TGCAGTGCTAAGGGGACGGCAGATACGCAGTATTTT.

The table lists this clonotype with many counts. CDR3 in DNA: TGTGCTAGTGCCGTAACCCGGGACAGCTGGTCCGGGCAGTTCTTC. It is translated as CASAVTRDSWSGQFF. The chain employs TRBV12-5 and TRBJ2-1; 7 bases are a match to TRBD1. The germline CDR1 and CDR2 sequences are LGHNT and FRNRAP. The CDR3 consists of 15 residues. V shed 7 bases and J 12 bases; nucleotides not matched to a gene: 18.

This clonotype turned up a few times. The rearrangement uses TRBV6-1 and TRBJ1-6, with TRBD1 identical over 7 bases. V lost 10 bases, J lost 8 bases, and 14 bases stayed unmatched. There are 15 residues in the CDR3. Germline V gene data show CDR1 as MNHNS and CDR2 as SASEGT. The CDR3 loop is CATGGPGQRDSPLHF. The CDR3 DNA reads TGTGCCACTGGGGGTCCGGGACAGAGAGATTCACCCCTCCACTTT.

In this sample, this clonotype turned up many times. The CDR3 sequence: CASSLEATGRETQYF. The CDR3 DNA follows: TGTGCCAGCAGTTTAGAAGCGACAGGGAGGGAGACCCAGTACTTC. This chain uses TRBV12-3 or TRBV12-4 with TRBJ2-5, with D tentatively TRBD1 (7 bases). V shed 1 base and J shed 5 bases, with 14 bases lying between them. The CDR3 has 15 residues.

The chain couples TRBV14 to TRBJ2-7, with unresolved D. V was shortened by 1 base and J by 0 bases, with 10 bases between the two germline ends. Looked up from germline, CDR1 is SGHDN and CDR2 is FVKESK. The CDR3 covers 15 residues. CDR3 in DNA: TGTGCCAGCAGCCAAGCTTTGGGTAACTCCTACGAGCAGTACTTC. It encodes CASSQALGNSYEQYF.

The chain uses TRBV12-3 or TRBV12-4 and TRBJ1-2; no definite D call. The CDR3 consists of 12 residues. V was trimmed by 4 bases and J by 7 bases, leaving 10 bases between them. The CDR3 is CASSSPRSGYTF. In DNA form, the CDR3 reads TGTGCCAGCAGTTCCCCGCGATCTGGCTACACCTTC.

The rearrangement links TRBV20-1 to TRBJ2-7, with 12 bases identical to TRBD2. The CDR3 consists of 12 residues. V was pared by 7 bases and J by 7 bases, with 5 bases of the junction left unmatched. CDR1 is DFQATT and CDR2 is SNEGSKA in the germline V gene (reference sequence). CDR3 DNA sequence: TGCAGTGGGTGGCTAGCGGGAGGGGAGCAGTACTTC. It codes for CSGWLAGGEQYF.

This clonotype was seen at least ten times. The chain couples TRBV20-1 to TRBJ2-1, with D uncertain. V gave up 4 bases and J gave up 0 bases, with 13 bases separating them. Looked up from germline, CDR1 is DFQATT and CDR2 is SNEGSKA (reference sequence). This CDR3 has 15 amino acids. This CDR3 reads CSAIPVSSSYNEQFF. The CDR3 DNA reads TGCAGTGCTATCCCCGTCTCGAGCTCCTACAATGAGCAGTTCTTC.

This clonotype was counted once. The J gene is TRBJ1-2, the V gene TRBV6-5; TRBD1 is a possible D gene (5 bases). This CDR3 is 14 amino acids long. Germline V gene sequence: CDR1 MNHEY, CDR2 SVGAGI. V lost 5 bases, J lost 4 bases, and 14 bases lay in between. The CDR3 spells CASSHRQRVYGYTF. The CDR3, as DNA: TGTGCCAGCAGTCATCGACAGAGGGTCTATGGCTACACCTTC.

This clonotype was counted a few times. V usage is TRBV20-1 and J usage is TRBJ2-7; 9 nucleotides line up with TRBD1. The germline gives CDR1 DFQATT, CDR2 SNEGSKA (reference sequence). This CDR3 is built from 16 residues. V shed 3 bases and J 5 bases; nucleotides not matched to a gene: 14. In nucleotides, the CDR3 is TGCAGTGCTAGGAAGGAGGCGAGGGACAGGGTCCACGAGCAGTACTTC. Encoded protein: CSARKEARDRVHEQYF.